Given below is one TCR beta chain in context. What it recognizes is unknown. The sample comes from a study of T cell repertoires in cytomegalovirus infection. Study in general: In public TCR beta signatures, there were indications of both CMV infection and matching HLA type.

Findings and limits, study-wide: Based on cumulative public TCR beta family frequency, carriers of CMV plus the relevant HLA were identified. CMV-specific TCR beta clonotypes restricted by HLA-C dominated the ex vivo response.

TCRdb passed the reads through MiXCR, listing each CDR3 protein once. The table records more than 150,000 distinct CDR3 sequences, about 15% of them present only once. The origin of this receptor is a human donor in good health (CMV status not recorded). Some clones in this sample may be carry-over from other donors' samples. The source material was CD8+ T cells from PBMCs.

CDR3 residues: CASRMDRQGAFNEQYF. The CDR3 region has the DNA TGTGCCAGCAGGATGGATCGACAGGGGGCGTTCAACGAGCAGTACTTC. The chain is built from TRBV28 and TRBJ2-7; 10 nucleotides agree with TRBD1. In germline, CDR1 is MDHEN, CDR2 SYDVKM. After removal of 6 bases from V and 5 bases from J, the junction contained 13 bases not matched to a gene. This CDR3 is 16 amino acids long.